This is a list of T cell receptor beta chains from one sample in a study of T cells in Graves' hyperthyroidism and ophthalmopathy. MiXCR, run by TCRdb on the multiplex PCR reads, gives a single entry per CDR3 protein. This table has hundreds of thousands of distinct CDR3 sequences, approximately 42% appearing once. Material for sequencing was peripheral blood or thyroid tissue (not recorded which). The receptor set was obtained from an adult man with Graves' disease, either hyperthyroidism or ophthalmopathy (not recorded which). The CDR3 runs from the conserved cysteine through the conserved F or W. A D gene is named only where the DNA matches it firmly. Clone size appears in some rows only: once, few, many, or a class for an expanded clone.

V gene	D gene	clone size	J gene	CDR3 protein	CDR3 DNA
TRBV12-3/TRBV12-4	.	few	TRBJ1-4	CASSLAVGYSNEKLFF	TGTGCCAGCAGTTTAGCAGTCGGTTACAGCAACGAAAAACTGTTTTTT
TRBV25-1	TRBD1	.	TRBJ1-4	CAKGQGNEKLFF	TGTGCTAAGGGACAGGGAAACGAAAAACTGTTTTTT
TRBV7-9	TRBD1	many	TRBJ1-6	CASSPPGTVDSPLHF	TGTGCCAGCAGCCCGCCCGGGACAGTTGATTCACCCCTCCACTTT
TRBV2	.	few	TRBJ2-5	CASGRGFQETQYF	TGTGCCAGCGGCCGGGGGTTTCAAGAGACCCAGTACTTC
TRBV5-1	.	few	TRBJ2-2	CASSLGGSTGELFF	TGCGCCAGCAGCTTGGGAGGGAGCACCGGGGAGCTGTTTTTT
TRBV10-3	.	.	TRBJ1-1	CAISATGGRRNTEAFF	TGTGCCATCAGTGCGACAGGTGGTCGACGGAACACTGAAGCTTTCTTT
TRBV19	TRBD1	few	TRBJ1-4	CASSMGQGATNEKLFF	TGTGCCAGTAGTATGGGACAGGGGGCAACTAATGAAAAACTGTTTTTT
TRBV15	TRBD1	few	TRBJ1-1	CATSNKGDRWDTEAFF	TGTGCCACCAGCAATAAGGGGGACAGGTGGGACACTGAAGCTTTCTTT
TRBV19	TRBD1	.	TRBJ1-1	CASSPTGGSGNTEAFF	TGTGCCAGTAGCCCGACAGGGGGCTCGGGGAACACTGAAGCTTTCTTT
TRBV19	TRBD1	many	TRBJ2-7	CAGRDRVYEQYF	TGTGCCGGAAGGGACAGGGTATACGAGCAGTACTTC
TRBV24-1	TRBD2	many	TRBJ2-7	CATSDPSGRAYEQYF	TGTGCCACCAGTGATCCTAGCGGGAGGGCCTACGAGCAGTACTTC
TRBV13	.	many	TRBJ1-1	CASSVPAGEAFF	TGTGCCAGCAGCGTTCCCGCCGGTGAAGCTTTCTTT
TRBV7-2	TRBD1	.	TRBJ1-6	CASSNTTGPRGKMWFAWSPLHF	TGTGCCAGCAGCAACACGACAGGGCCTCGAGGAAAAATGTGGTTCGCCTGGTCACCCCTCCACTTT
TRBV7-9	TRBD1	.	TRBJ2-7	CASSFRDSDGYEQYF	TGTGCCAGCAGCTTCCGGGACAGTGATGGCTACGAGCAGTACTTC
TRBV12-3/TRBV12-4	.	few	TRBJ1-6	CASSTSGTGNSPLHF	TGTGCCAGCAGTACATCCGGGACGGGGAATTCACCCCTCCACTTT
TRBV19	.	few	TRBJ1-1	CASRTGVMTEAFF	TGTGCCAGCAGGACGGGGGTTATGACTGAAGCTTTCTTT
TRBV24-1	.	many	TRBJ1-5	CATSDSGRQPQHF	TGTGCCACCAGTGATTCAGGACGTCAGCCCCAGCATTTT
TRBV7-9	TRBD2	many	TRBJ2-7	CASSLLSGSVGEQYF	TGTGCCAGCAGCCTATTAAGCGGGAGTGTTGGCGAGCAGTACTTC
TRBV20-1	.	.	TRBJ1-4	CSARVRGTGTEEYEKLFF	TGCAGTGCTAGAGTGCGGGGGACGGGCACTGAAGAGTATGAAAAACTGTTTTTT
TRBV12-3/TRBV12-4	.	.	TRBJ1-2	CASSLNGGPPDYGYTF	TGTGCCAGCAGTTTAAACGGCGGTCCCCCGGACTATGGCTACACCTTC
TRBV5-1	.	many	TRBJ1-1	CASTAENTEAFF	TGCGCCAGCACCGCCGAGAACACTGAAGCTTTCTTT
TRBV29-1	.	many	TRBJ1-3	CSVDRGDTIYF	TGCAGCGTTGATCGTGGGGACACCATATATTTT
TRBV12-5	TRBD2	few	TRBJ2-5	CASTKRGTQETQYF	TGTGCCAGCACAAAGCGGGGGACCCAAGAGACCCAGTACTTC